This entry concerns a single T cell receptor (beta chain). The junction does not match germline at one end; this may be a read error. These data originate in a study of tumor-infiltrating lymphocytes in primary liver carcinoma. Germline CDR1 is MDHEN and CDR2 is SYDVKM. The CDR3 loop spans 12 amino acids. Each 20-30 mg portion of unsorted bulk tissue served as the source for co-extraction of RNA and DNA. cDNA specific to TCR beta was made from 500 ng of total RNA, with a constant-region primer employed for priming. Modified slightly, ARM-PCR produced TCR beta libraries over three nested multiplex PCR rounds. Both of the initial two PCR rounds ran for 10 cycles and employed TRBV1-TRBV30 forward primers alongside a C-beta reverse primer. TCRdb reprocessed the multiplex PCR reads via MiXCR and lists one record per CDR3 protein. The sample has about 99,000 distinct CDR3 sequences; 69% are singletons.

This rearrangement joins TRBV28 to TRBJ2-3, with no clear D. The TCR originated in a woman aged 55-75 years with primary liver carcinoma and hepatitis B virus infection. Specimen: liver tumor tissue from sampling region 5. The subset is: tumor region T5, tumor centre. The CDR3 DNA reads TGTGTCAGCAGTACGATAACAGATGCGCAGTATTTT. Translated: CVSSTITDAQYF.